The rows below give T cell receptor beta chains drawn from one sample of a study of cytomegalovirus exposure and HLA in healthy donors. Data came from immunoSEQ multiplex PCR; TCRdb stores just in-frame clones and leaves some out. The table has some 80,000 clones, roughly 94% seen once; the top ten hold 0.69%. Material for sequencing was PBMCs. These receptors were obtained from a woman between 18 and 29 years old in good health and CMV-seronegative. The CDR3 runs from the conserved cysteine through the conserved F or W. Fields, in order: J gene, clone size, D gene, V gene, CDR3 length, CDR3 DNA, CDR3 protein. A D gene is named only where the DNA matches it firmly. Clone sizes are given selectively: once, few, many, or a class where the clone is expanded.

TRBJ2-1 | - | TRBD1 | TRBV6-4 | 14 | TGTGCCAGCAGTGACTCCGGGACAGGCAATGAGCAGTTCTTC | CASSDSGTGNEQFF
TRBJ1-1 | - | - | TRBV19 | 15 | TGTGCCAGTAGTATAGCGCGGAGGCAGTTCACTGAAGCTTTCTTT | CASSIARRQFTEAFF
TRBJ1-5 | - | - | TRBV6-6 | 14 | TGTGCCAGCAGTTCGACAGATAGCAATCAGCCCCAGCATTTT | CASSSTDSNQPQHF
TRBJ2-7 | once | - | TRBV6-5 | 15 | TGTGCCAGCAGTGGCGGGACGGCCAGCTCCTACGAGCAGTACTTC | CASSGGTASSYEQYF
TRBJ1-4 | - | TRBD1 | TRBV7-9 | 14 | TGTGCCAGCAGATCCGGGACAGGGAACGAAAAACTGTTTTTT | CASRSGTGNEKLFF
TRBJ1-5 | - | - | TRBV6-1 | 14 | TGTGCCAGCAGTCCGCGGCAAAGCAATCAGCCCCAGCATTTT | CASSPRQSNQPQHF
TRBJ2-5 | few | - | TRBV2 | 13 | TGTGCCAGCAGTGGGCAGGCCAAAGAGACCCAGTACTTC | CASSGQAKETQYF
TRBJ2-1 | - | - | TRBV10-1 | 18 | TGCGCCAGCAGTGGTCGACCCGGGTCTCTTGGATCGCGTAATGAGCAGTTCTTC | CASSGRPGSLGSRNEQFF
TRBJ1-1 | once | TRBD1 | TRBV19 | 13 | TGTGCCAGTAGGGGACAGGGTGAGACTGAAGCTTTCTTT | CASRGQGETEAFF
TRBJ2-3 | - | - | TRBV7-2 | 16 | TGTGCCAGCAGCTTAGGAGGGGGGGGACGCACAGATACGCAGTATTTT | CASSLGGGGRTDTQYF
TRBJ2-5 | once | TRBD1 | TRBV11-2 | 15 | TGTGCCAGCAGCTTAGGTACAGGGGGTCTGGAGACCCAGTACTTC | CASSLGTGGLETQYF
TRBJ2-7 | once | - | TRBV2 | 15 | TGTGCCAGCAGTGCTTTAGGTGCCCTCGGGAGCGAGCAGTACTTC | CASSALGALGSEQYF
TRBJ2-1 | - | TRBD2 | TRBV28 | 21 | TGTGCCAGCAGTTTTTCGTCATGGCTAGCGGGAATAACTAGCTCCTACAATGAGCAGTTCTTC | CASSFSSWLAGITSSYNEQFF
TRBJ2-3 | - | TRBD1 | TRBV4-1 | 18 | TGCGCCAGCAGCCAAGATCAGGGGGGACAGGGGGCAGGAGATACGCAGTATTTT | CASSQDQGGQGAGDTQYF
TRBJ1-4 | - | - | TRBV11-2 | 15 | TGTGCCAGCAGCTTAGATTGGGCGCCTAATGAAAAACTGTTTTTT | CASSLDWAPNEKLFF
TRBJ1-4 | - | - | TRBV19 | 13 | TGTGCCAGTAGTAGCGGGCGCGGTGAAAAACTGTTTTTT | CASSSGRGEKLFF
TRBJ2-1 | - | - | TRBV10-3 | 16 | TGTGCCATCGGCCTGGGAGCGCATTCCAACCTCAATGAGCAGTTCTTC | CAIGLGAHSNLNEQFF
TRBJ1-3 | - | TRBD1 | TRBV2 | 14 | TGTGCCAGCAGCGCAGGGGGCTCTGGAAACACCATATATTTT | CASSAGGSGNTIYF
TRBJ1-1 | - | - | TRBV7-8 | 15 | TGTGCCAGCAGCCGTCAGGGGAACCTGAACACTGAAGCTTTCTTT | CASSRQGNLNTEAFF
TRBJ1-6 | - | - | TRBV5-1 | 15 | TGCGCCAGCAGCCCGGGGACACGTCCTAATTCACCCCTCCACTTT | CASSPGTRPNSPLHF
TRBJ2-7 | once | TRBD2 | TRBV27 | 13 | TGTGCCAGTAGCAGGACTAGCGCCTACGAGCAGTACTTC | CASSRTSAYEQYF
TRBJ2-1 | - | - | TRBV4-3 | 17 | TGCGCCAGCAGCCAATCGCCGCAGGGTTCCTCCTACAATGAGCAGTTCTTC | CASSQSPQGSSYNEQFF
TRBJ2-5 | - | TRBD2 | TRBV7-9 | 16 | TGTGCCAGCAGCTTAGGGGTAGCGGGGGGCCAAGAGACCCAGTACTTC | CASSLGVAGGQETQYF
TRBJ2-7 | few | - | TRBV4-3 | 14 | TGCGCCAGCAGCCAAGGAGCGGTCTCCTACGAGCAGTACTTC | CASSQGAVSYEQYF
TRBJ2-5 | - | - | TRBV4-1 | 15 | TGCGCCAGCAGCCACCGCGGGGATTCGCAAGAGACCCAGTACTTC | CASSHRGDSQETQYF
TRBJ1-3 | - | - | TRBV19 | 14 | TGTGCCAGTAGTGAGGTTTCCTCTGGAAACACCATATATTTT | CASSEVSSGNTIYF
TRBJ2-1 | - | - | TRBV19 | 12 | TGTGCCAGTAGTCAAGGGGGAAATGAGCAGTTCTTC | CASSQGGNEQFF
TRBJ2-5 | - | - | TRBV10-3 | 13 | TGTGCCATCAGTGAGTCGAGGGAAGAGACCCAGTACTTC | CAISESREETQYF
TRBJ1-1 | - | - | TRBV5-1 | 12 | TGCGCCAGCAGTAGTAAGAACACTGAAGCTTTCTTT | CASSSKNTEAFF
TRBJ2-3 | once | TRBD2 | TRBV9 | 15 | TGTGCCAGCAGCCCGGCGGGGGGTCACACAGATACGCAGTATTTT | CASSPAGGHTDTQYF
TRBJ1-3 | - | TRBD1 | TRBV28 | 15 | TGTGCCAGCAGTTTGCCGGACAGGGCCGGAAACACCATATATTTT | CASSLPDRAGNTIYF
TRBJ2-5 | once | TRBD2 | TRBV28 | 13 | TGTGCCACTACCCAGCGGGAGACGGAGACCCAGTACTTC | CATTQRETETQYF
TRBJ2-7 | - | TRBD1 | TRBV7-9 | 12 | TGTGCCAGCAGTTGGGACAGATACGAGCAGTACTTC | CASSWDRYEQYF
TRBJ1-2 | - | - | TRBV5-6 | 15 | TGTGCCAGCAGCCCCAAGGGGGGGCCCAACTATGGCTACACCTTC | CASSPKGGPNYGYTF
TRBJ1-2 | - | - | TRBV7-2 | 13 | TGTGCCAGCAGCTTATCCGCAGGGAAAGGCTACACCTTC | CASSLSAGKGYTF
TRBJ1-5 | once | - | TRBV4-1 | 17 | TGCGCCAGCAGCCTACGTAGTGGACAGCTAGACAATCAGCCCCAGCATTTT | CASSLRSGQLDNQPQHF
TRBJ1-1 | - | - | TRBV27 | 20 | TGTGCCAGCAGTCCCTTCTCCCAGGGCGGACCTACAAATTTGAACACTGAAGCTTTCTTT | CASSPFSQGGPTNLNTEAFF
TRBJ2-7 | - | - | TRBV6-5 | 13 | TGTGCCAGCACCCATGGGGGGTCCTACGAGCAGTACTTC | CASTHGGSYEQYF
TRBJ2-5 | - | - | TRBV4-1 | 13 | TGCGCCAGCAGAGCCGACGCCCGGGGGACCCAGTACTTC | CASRADARGTQYF
TRBJ1-2 | - | - | TRBV7-2 | 12 | TGTGCCAGCAGTTCTTCCAACTATGGCTACACCTTC | CASSSSNYGYTF
TRBJ2-1 | - | TRBD2 | TRBV7-6 | 16 | TGTGCCAGCAGCCCTGGACTAGCGGGAGGAAGGCATGAGCAGTTCTTC | CASSPGLAGGRHEQFF
TRBJ2-7 | - | - | TRBV6-1 | 12 | TGTGCCAGCAGTGAAACGCGTTACGAGCAGTACTTC | CASSETRYEQYF
TRBJ1-2 | - | - | TRBV6-5 | 15 | TGTGCCAGCAGTTACGAGCATTCTGATAACTATGGCTACACCTTC | CASSYEHSDNYGYTF
TRBJ2-7 | - | - | TRBV7-2 | 12 | TGTGCCAGCAGCCCCCCCACCTACGAGCAGTACTTC | CASSPPTYEQYF
TRBJ1-2 | once | TRBD1 | TRBV5-1 | 15 | TGCGCCAGCAGCTTGGGGACAGGGTTAAACTATGGCTACACCTTC | CASSLGTGLNYGYTF
TRBJ2-7 | - | - | TRBV7-9 | 15 | TGTGCCAGCAGTTACAGCGGACTCTCCCTCTACGAGCAGTACTTC | CASSYSGLSLYEQYF
TRBJ1-2 | - | - | TRBV14 | 17 | TGTGCCAGCAGCCAAGCCGAAAGCCCCCAAGTAAACTATGGCTACACCTTC | CASSQAESPQVNYGYTF